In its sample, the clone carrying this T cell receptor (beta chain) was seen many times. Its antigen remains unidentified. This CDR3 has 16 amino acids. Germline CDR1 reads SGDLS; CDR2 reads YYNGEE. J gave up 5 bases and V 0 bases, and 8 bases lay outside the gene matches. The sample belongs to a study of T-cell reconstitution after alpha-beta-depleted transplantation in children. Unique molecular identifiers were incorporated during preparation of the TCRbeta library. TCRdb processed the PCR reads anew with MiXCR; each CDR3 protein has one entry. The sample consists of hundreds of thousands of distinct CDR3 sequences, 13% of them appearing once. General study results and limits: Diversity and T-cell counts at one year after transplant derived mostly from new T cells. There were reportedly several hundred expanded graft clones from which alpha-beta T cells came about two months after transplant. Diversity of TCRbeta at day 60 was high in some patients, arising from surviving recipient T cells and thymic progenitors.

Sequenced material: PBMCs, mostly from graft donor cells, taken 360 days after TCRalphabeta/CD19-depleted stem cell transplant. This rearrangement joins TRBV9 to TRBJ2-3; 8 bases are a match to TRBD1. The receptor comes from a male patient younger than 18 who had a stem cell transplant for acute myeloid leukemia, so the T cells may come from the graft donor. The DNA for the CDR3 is TGTGCCAGCAGCGTAGCTTCAGGGGGCATGGGAGATACGCAGTATTTT. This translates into CASSVASGGMGDTQYF.